The rows below give T cell receptor beta chains drawn from one sample of a study of shared clonotypes between healthy human individuals. Here immunoSEQ multiplex PCR was the method, and the copy in TCRdb shows in-frame clones only, minus some. The table lists over 1.5 million clones, about 98% of them singletons. Sequencing input: naive CD4+ T cells sorted from blood. These receptors were taken from a young man in good health. Each CDR3 is given with its conserved first and last residue. The D gene is left open where the match is weak. Rows give clone size only sometimes, using once, few, many, or a class for an expanded clone.

TRBV7-2	TRBJ1-1	-	-	TGTGCCAGCAGCTTAGAGGGGAACACTGAAGCTTTCTTT	CASSLEGNTEAFF
TRBV6-5	TRBJ1-5	-	-	TGTGCCAGCAGGATCGGACGGAATCAGCCCCAGCATTTT	CASRIGRNQPQHF
TRBV5-4	TRBJ1-1	-	-	TGTGCCAGCAGCTTGGGGACGAGGAACACTGAAGCTTTCTTT	CASSLGTRNTEAFF
TRBV28	TRBJ1-2	-	-	TGTGCCAGCACACAGAACTATGGCTACACCTTC	CASTQNYGYTF
TRBV6-5	TRBJ1-4	-	-	TGTGCCAGCAGTTCGGGAAAAAAAAATGAAAAACTGTTTTTT	CASSSGKKNEKLFF
TRBV7-8	TRBJ2-7	-	-	TGTGCCAGCAGCTCCTCAAAAACTAGCTCCACCTACGAGCAGTACTTC	CASSSSKTSSTYEQYF
TRBV6-5	TRBJ1-1	-	-	TGTGCCAGCAGTTACTCCCCGGCCCTGGACACTGAAGCTTTCTTT	CASSYSPALDTEAFF
TRBV30	TRBJ2-3	-	TRBD2	TGTGCCTGGAGTTTCGGGGGGAGCTCAGATACGCAGTATTTT	CAWSFGGSSDTQYF
TRBV5-1	TRBJ2-3	once	TRBD1	TGCGCCAGCACAGTGGGACAGGGGCCAGATACGCAGTATTTT	CASTVGQGPDTQYF
TRBV30	TRBJ2-5	-	TRBD1	TGTGCCTGGAGACCGGGACAGGGATACCAAGAGACCCAGTACTTC	CAWRPGQGYQETQYF
TRBV11-2	TRBJ1-2	-	-	TGTGCCAGCAGCCCGGCCTGGAGGGACTATGGCTACACCTTC	CASSPAWRDYGYTF
TRBV5-1	TRBJ2-2	-	-	TGCGCCAGCAGCTCGGGACTTTCCACCGGGGAGCTGTTTTTT	CASSSGLSTGELFF
TRBV5-1	TRBJ2-1	-	-	TGCGCCAGCAGCTGGGAGACGAGCGATGAGCAGTTCTTC	CASSWETSDEQFF
TRBV10-2	TRBJ2-7	-	TRBD2	TGCGCCAGCAGTGAGTCACGGTTTGGACTAGCGGCAACCTACGAGCAGTACTTC	CASSESRFGLAATYEQYF
TRBV6-1	TRBJ2-1	-	TRBD2	TGTGCCAGCATGCCTCTAGCGGTATCCTACAATGAGCAGTTCTTC	CASMPLAVSYNEQFF
TRBV9	TRBJ2-1	-	TRBD2	TGTGCCAGCAGCGTAGTCGTAGCGGGAAACAATGAGCAGTTCTTC	CASSVVVAGNNEQFF
TRBV12-5	TRBJ2-1	-	TRBD2	TGTGCTAGTGGTTCCCTGGCTAGTAGCGGGAAGCAGTTCTTC	CASGSLASSGKQFF
TRBV5-6	TRBJ1-2	-	TRBD1	TGTGCCAGCAGCATCGGACAGGGCACTAACTATGGCTACACCTTC	CASSIGQGTNYGYTF
TRBV4-3	TRBJ2-3	-	TRBD1	TGCGCCAGCAGCCCCGCCCCGAGGGGGCCGGCAGATACGCAGTATTTT	CASSPAPRGPADTQYF
TRBV7-6	TRBJ2-3	-	TRBD2	TGTGCCAGCAGTCCACTAGCGGGAGGTGCAGATACGCAGTATTTT	CASSPLAGGADTQYF
TRBV19	TRBJ2-7	once	TRBD1	TGTGCCAGTAGTAACCGACAGGGGGTAACCTACGAGCAGTACTTC	CASSNRQGVTYEQYF
TRBV9	TRBJ2-3	-	TRBD1	TGTGCCAGCAGCGCTTCCGGGACAGCGCCAGATACGCAGTATTTT	CASSASGTAPDTQYF
TRBV18	TRBJ2-1	-	-	TGTGCCAGCTCACTGTACGGGGATGAGCAGTTCTTC	CASSLYGDEQFF
TRBV18	TRBJ2-7	-	-	TGTGCCAGCTCACCGCTCGGCAGGGGCGTCGAGCAGTACTTC	CASSPLGRGVEQYF
TRBV9	TRBJ1-1	-	-	TGTGCCAGCAGCGTGTACGGGTCCACTGAAGCTTTCTTT	CASSVYGSTEAFF
TRBV7-2	TRBJ2-7	-	TRBD1	TGTGCCAGCAGCTTGGGGACAGGGACCTACGAGCAGTACTTC	CASSLGTGTYEQYF
TRBV7-2	TRBJ2-2	-	-	TGTGCCAGCACCAGTACCGGGGAGCTGTTTTTT	CASTSTGELFF
TRBV27	TRBJ2-7	-	TRBD2	TGTGCCAGCAGTCCCTCCCCGGGACTAGCGGGATACGAGCAGTACTTC	CASSPSPGLAGYEQYF
TRBV7-8	TRBJ2-7	-	-	TGTGCCAGCGGCCAAGTTCCCTACGAGCAGTACTTC	CASGQVPYEQYF
TRBV9	TRBJ2-1	-	TRBD1	TGTGCCAGCAGCGTGGGACAGGGTAACTATGAGCAGTTCTTC	CASSVGQGNYEQFF
TRBV18	TRBJ1-2	-	-	TGTGCCAGCTCAACCTTACAAGGTGATGGCTACACCTTC	CASSTLQGDGYTF
TRBV7-8	TRBJ2-1	-	-	TGTGCCAGCAGCTTAGCAGGCGTACGAGAGCAGTTCTTC	CASSLAGVREQFF
TRBV28	TRBJ2-7	-	TRBD1	TGTGCCAGCAGTGAACAGGGGTACGAGCAGTACTTC	CASSEQGYEQYF
TRBV5-1	TRBJ2-6	-	-	TGCGCCAGCAGCCTTGTAATCTCTGGGGCCAACGTCCTGACTTTC	CASSLVISGANVLTF
TRBV4-1	TRBJ2-7	-	TRBD1	TGCGCCAGCAGCCAACCGGGACAGGGTAACGAGCAGTACTTC	CASSQPGQGNEQYF
TRBV6-5	TRBJ2-1	-	-	TGTGCCAGCAGGGACTTCTCCTACAATGAGCAGTTCTTC	CASRDFSYNEQFF
TRBV7-6	TRBJ2-7	-	-	TGTGCCAGCAGCTTCGGTAGAGGGAGGGCCGACAGGGAGCAGTACTTC	CASSFGRGRADREQYF
TRBV5-4	TRBJ2-2	-	TRBD1	TGTGCCAGCAGCTACGGACAGGGGCTGAACACCGGGGAGCTGTTTTTT	CASSYGQGLNTGELFF
TRBV6-1	TRBJ2-3	-	-	TGTGCCAGCAGTGAAGAGCCGACAGGCCCCAGGGATACGCAGTATTTT	CASSEEPTGPRDTQYF
TRBV28	TRBJ2-2	-	-	TGTGCCAGCAGCTCGACAGGTGGTAACGGGGAGCTGTTTTTT	CASSSTGGNGELFF
TRBV4-3	TRBJ2-3	-	-	TGCGCCAGCAGCCAAGGCCTAGGGAGCACAGATACGCAGTATTTT	CASSQGLGSTDTQYF
TRBV7-9	TRBJ2-1	-	-	TGTGCCAGCACCATACAGGGAGTGTACAATGAGCAGTTCTTC	CASTIQGVYNEQFF
TRBV6-5	TRBJ1-2	-	-	TGTGCCAGCAGTTACTCGAGGCAGGGGACCTATGGCTACACCTTC	CASSYSRQGTYGYTF
TRBV7-8	TRBJ2-3	-	-	TGTGCCAGCAGCTCGAGACTTGGTGGCACAGATACGCAGTATTTT	CASSSRLGGTDTQYF